This T cell receptor beta chain was recovered during a study of T-cell memory formation after mild COVID-19. Study context: Across donors, TCR clusters were largely donor specific. Study results and limitations: Nothing confirmed that second-wave clones peaking on day 37 were specific for SARS-CoV-2. That cross-reactive memory joined was suggested by some responding clones appearing in pre-infection memory. There was a balanced CD4/CD8 profile in clones contracting day 15 to 85, and later expanders leaned CD4+.

The CDR3 contains 14 residues. V lost 5 bases, J lost 14 bases, and 12 bases stayed unmatched. Looked up from germline, CDR1 is MNHEY and CDR2 is SVGEGT. This clonotype was found many times. Its antigen is as yet unknown. TCRdb re-derived calls from the 5' RACE reads in MiXCR, one entry per CDR3 protein. This sample has fewer than 350,000 distinct CDR3 sequences, with roughly 15% found just once. V gene TRBV6-2 or TRBV6-3 combines with J gene TRBJ2-1, with TRBD1 identical over 10 bases. This TCR derives from a man between 18 and 35 years old who had mild COVID-19 (a few samples of this study predate the infection). Cell type and time point are not known. Sample: PBMCs or a T cell subset sorted from them (not recorded which). The CDR3 protein is CASSTSPDRGREFF. The CDR3 DNA reads as TGTGCCAGCAGTACAAGCCCGGACAGGGGGAGGGAGTTCTTC.